This TCR beta chain was captured by sequencing in a study of cytomegalovirus exposure and HLA in healthy donors. Study-wide background: In a previous analysis, some 110 million unique TCR beta sequences were found from 150 million to 200 million T cells.

PCR used 60 Vbeta primers and 13 Jbeta primers. Method: immunoSEQ multiplex PCR; TCRdb's copy keeps in-frame clones and lacks some. The table lists approximately 140,000 clones, about 74% of them singletons. Study-level findings and limits: Most TCR sequences were seen very rarely across donors, but some public TCRs occurred in many. Relative to the 666-donor mean, N-insertions were reportedly fewer in an Asian-associated ancestry cluster in a later analysis. Based on reports, TCR beta sequences accurately predicted HLA-A and HLA-B alleles for most subjects.

Worth noting for this clone: Antigen specificity is unknown.

V gave up 4 bases and J gave up 0 bases; unmatched junction bases: 9. Germline CDR1 reads MGHRA; CDR2 reads YSYEKL. The CDR3 extends over 17 amino acids. This clonotype originated in a woman in her fifties or sixties in good health and CMV-seronegative. Sequenced: PBMCs. This chain connects TRBV4-1 to TRBJ1-2; 9 nucleotides align to TRBD1. For the CDR3, the DNA is TGCGCCAGCAGCCGATCCGGGACAGGGATAGCTAACTATGGCTACACCTTC. Protein product: CASSRSGTGIANYGYTF.